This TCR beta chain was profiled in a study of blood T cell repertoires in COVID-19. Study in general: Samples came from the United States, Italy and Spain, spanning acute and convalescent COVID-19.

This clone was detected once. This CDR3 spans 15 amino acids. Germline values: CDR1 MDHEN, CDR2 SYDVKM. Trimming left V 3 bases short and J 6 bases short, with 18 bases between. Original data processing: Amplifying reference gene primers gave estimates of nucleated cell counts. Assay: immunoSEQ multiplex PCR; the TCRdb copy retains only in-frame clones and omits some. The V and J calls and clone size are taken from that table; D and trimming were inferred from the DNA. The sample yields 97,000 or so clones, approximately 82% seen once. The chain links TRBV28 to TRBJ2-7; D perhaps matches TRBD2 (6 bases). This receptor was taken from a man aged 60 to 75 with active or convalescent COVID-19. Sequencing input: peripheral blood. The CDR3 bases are TGTGCCAGCAGTTTGGTACGGGGGTTCGAAGGCGAGCAGTACTTC. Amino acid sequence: CASSLVRGFEGEQYF.